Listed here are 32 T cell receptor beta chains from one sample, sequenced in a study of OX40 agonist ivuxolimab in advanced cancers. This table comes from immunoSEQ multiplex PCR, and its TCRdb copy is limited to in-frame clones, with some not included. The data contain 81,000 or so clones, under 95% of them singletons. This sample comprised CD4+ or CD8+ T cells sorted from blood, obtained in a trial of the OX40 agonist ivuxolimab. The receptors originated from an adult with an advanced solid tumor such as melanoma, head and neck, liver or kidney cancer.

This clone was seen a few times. The CDR3 loop reads CASRGQGANQPQHF. The CDR3 bases are TGTGCCAGCAGAGGACAGGGCGCCAATCAGCCCCAGCATTTT. The gene calls are TRBV13 and TRBJ1-5; 8 bases map to TRBD1. V lost 6 bases, J lost 3 bases, and 4 bases stayed unmatched. CDR3 length equals 14 residues. In germline, CDR1 is PRHDT, CDR2 FYEKMQ (reference sequence). Using reference TRBV13 and TRBJ1-5 for the parts outside the CDR3, the full variable domain is AAGVIQSPRHLIKEKRETATLKCYPIPRHDTVYWYQQGPGQDPQFLISFYEKMQSDKGSIPDRFSAQQFSDYHSELNMSSLELGDSALYFCASRGQGANQPQHFGDGTRLSIL.

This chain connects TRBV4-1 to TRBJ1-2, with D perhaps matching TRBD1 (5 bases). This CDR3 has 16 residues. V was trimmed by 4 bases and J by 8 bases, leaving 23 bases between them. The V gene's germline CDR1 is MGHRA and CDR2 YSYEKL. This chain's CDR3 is CASSRGDREASGGYTF. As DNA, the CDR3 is TGCGCCAGCAGCCGAGGGGATAGGGAGGCTTCGGGGGGCTACACCTTC.

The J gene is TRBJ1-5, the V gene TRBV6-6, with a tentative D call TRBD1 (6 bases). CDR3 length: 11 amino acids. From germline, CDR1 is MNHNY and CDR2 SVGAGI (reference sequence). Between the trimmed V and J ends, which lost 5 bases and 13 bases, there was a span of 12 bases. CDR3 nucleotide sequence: TGTGCCAGCAGTGGGGGCGGCCTTCAGCATTTT. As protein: CASSGGGLQHF.

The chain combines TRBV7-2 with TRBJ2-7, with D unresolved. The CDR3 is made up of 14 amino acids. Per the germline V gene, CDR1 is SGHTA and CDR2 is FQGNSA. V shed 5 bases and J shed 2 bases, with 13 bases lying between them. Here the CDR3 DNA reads TGTGCCAGCAGCCCCGGTTCCGGTACCTACGAGCAGTACTTC. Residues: CASSPGSGTYEQYF.

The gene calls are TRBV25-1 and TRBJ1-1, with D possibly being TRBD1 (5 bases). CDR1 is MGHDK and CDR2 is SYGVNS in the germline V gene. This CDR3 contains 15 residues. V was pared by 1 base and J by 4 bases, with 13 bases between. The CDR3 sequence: CASSEWGRAGTEAFF. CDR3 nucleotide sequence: TGTGCCAGCAGTGAATGGGGCAGGGCTGGCACTGAAGCTTTCTTT.

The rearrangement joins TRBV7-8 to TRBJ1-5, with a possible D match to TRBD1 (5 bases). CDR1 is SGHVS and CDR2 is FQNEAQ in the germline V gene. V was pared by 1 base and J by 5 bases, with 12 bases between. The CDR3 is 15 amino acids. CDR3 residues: CASSLVGAADQPQHF. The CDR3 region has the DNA TGTGCCAGCAGCTTAGTCGGGGCAGCTGATCAGCCCCAGCATTTT.

CDR3 coding DNA: TGTGCCAGCAGTTACTCGAACAGGGAAGGTGAGCAGTTCTTC. It yields the protein CASSYSNREGEQFF. The chain links TRBV6-5 to TRBJ2-1, with D possibly matching TRBD1 (6 bases). Looked up from germline, CDR1 is MNHEY and CDR2 is SVGAGI. Trimming left V 0 bases short and J 9 bases short, with 12 bases between. This CDR3 has 14 residues.

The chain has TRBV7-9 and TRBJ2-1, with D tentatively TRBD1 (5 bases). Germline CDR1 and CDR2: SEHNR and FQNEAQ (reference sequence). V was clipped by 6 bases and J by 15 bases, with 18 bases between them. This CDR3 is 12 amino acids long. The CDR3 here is CASRPTTAYLFF. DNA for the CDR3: TGTGCCAGCAGACCTACGACAGCTTATCTGTTCTTC.

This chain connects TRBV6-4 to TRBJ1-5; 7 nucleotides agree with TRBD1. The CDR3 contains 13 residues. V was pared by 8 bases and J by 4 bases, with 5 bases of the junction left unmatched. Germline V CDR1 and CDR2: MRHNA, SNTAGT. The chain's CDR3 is CASHGQENQPQHF. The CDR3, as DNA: TGTGCCAGCCACGGACAGGAAAATCAGCCCCAGCATTTT.

The CDR3 sequence is CASSGQPPSYNEQFF. The DNA of the CDR3 is TGTGCCAGCAGTGGGCAGCCTCCCTCCTACAATGAGCAGTTCTTC. The genes are TRBV27 and TRBJ2-1, with unresolved D. V was cut by 5 bases and J by 0 bases, with 11 bases left in between. Germline V gene sequence: CDR1 MNHEY, CDR2 SMNVEV (reference sequence). The CDR3 sequence is 15 residues long.

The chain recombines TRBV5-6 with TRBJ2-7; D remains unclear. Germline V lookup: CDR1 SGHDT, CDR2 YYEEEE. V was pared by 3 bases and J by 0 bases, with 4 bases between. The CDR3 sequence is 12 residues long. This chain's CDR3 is CASSSSSYEQYF. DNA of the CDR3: TGTGCCAGCAGCTCCAGCTCCTACGAGCAGTACTTC. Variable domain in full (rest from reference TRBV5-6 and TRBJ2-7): DAGVTQSPTHLIKTRGQQVTLRCSPKSGHDTVSWYQQALGQGPQFIFQYYEEEERQRGNFPDRFSGHQFPNYSSELNVNALLLGDSALYLCASSSSSYEQYFGPGTRLTVT.

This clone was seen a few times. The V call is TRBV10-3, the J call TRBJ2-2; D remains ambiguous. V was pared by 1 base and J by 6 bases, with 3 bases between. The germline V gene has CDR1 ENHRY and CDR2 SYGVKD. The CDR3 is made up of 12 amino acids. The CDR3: CAISEYSGELFF. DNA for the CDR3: TGTGCCATCAGTGAGTACTCCGGGGAGCTGTTTTTT.

As DNA, the CDR3 is TGTGCCAGCAGTGTGACAGGGGGGACAGCCTATGAAGAGACCCAGTACTTC. Its protein product is CASSVTGGTAYEETQYF. The chain carries TRBV28 and TRBJ2-5; 9 bases match TRBD1. Trimming removed 5 bases from V and 3 bases from J; junction bases left unmatched: 13. The CDR3 totals 17 residues. The germline CDR1 and CDR2 sequences are MDHEN and SYDVKM.

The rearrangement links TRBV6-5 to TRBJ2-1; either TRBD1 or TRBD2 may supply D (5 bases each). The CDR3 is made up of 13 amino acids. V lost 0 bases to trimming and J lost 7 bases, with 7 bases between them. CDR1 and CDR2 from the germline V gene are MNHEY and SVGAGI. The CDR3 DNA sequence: TGTGCCAGCAGTTACTCTTGGGGGAATGAGCAGTTCTTC. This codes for CASSYSWGNEQFF.

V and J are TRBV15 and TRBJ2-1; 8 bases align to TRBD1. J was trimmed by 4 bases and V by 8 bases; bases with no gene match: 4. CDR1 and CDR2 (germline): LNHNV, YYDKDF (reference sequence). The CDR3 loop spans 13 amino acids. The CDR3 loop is CATSGGMYNEQFF. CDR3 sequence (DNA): TGTGCCACCTCAGGGGGCATGTACAATGAGCAGTTCTTC. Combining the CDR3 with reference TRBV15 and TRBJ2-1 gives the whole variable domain DAMVIQNPRYQVTQFGKPVTLSCSQTLNHNVMYWYQQKSSQAPKLLFHYYDKDFNNEADTPDNFQSRRPNTSFCFLDIRSPGLGDTAMYLCATSGGMYNEQFFGPGTRLTVL.

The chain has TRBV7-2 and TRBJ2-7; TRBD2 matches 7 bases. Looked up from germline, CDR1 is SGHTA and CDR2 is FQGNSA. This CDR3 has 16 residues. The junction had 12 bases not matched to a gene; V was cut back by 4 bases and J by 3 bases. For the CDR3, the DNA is TGTGCCAGCAGCTCCCTACCGGGAGCGGGATTCTACGAGCAGTACTTC. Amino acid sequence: CASSSLPGAGFYEQYF. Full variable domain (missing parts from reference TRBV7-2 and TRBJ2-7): GAGVSQSPSNKVTEKGKDVELRCDPISGHTALYWYRQSLGQGLEFLIYFQGNSAPDKSGLPSDRFSAERTGGSVSTLTIQRTQQEDSAVYLCASSSLPGAGFYEQYFGPGTRLTVT.

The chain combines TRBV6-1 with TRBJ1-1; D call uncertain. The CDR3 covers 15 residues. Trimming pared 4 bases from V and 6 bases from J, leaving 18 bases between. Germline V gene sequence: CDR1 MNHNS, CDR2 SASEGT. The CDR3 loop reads CASSGVYGPGAEAFF. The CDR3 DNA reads TGTGCCAGCAGTGGAGTCTATGGGCCTGGGGCTGAAGCTTTCTTT.

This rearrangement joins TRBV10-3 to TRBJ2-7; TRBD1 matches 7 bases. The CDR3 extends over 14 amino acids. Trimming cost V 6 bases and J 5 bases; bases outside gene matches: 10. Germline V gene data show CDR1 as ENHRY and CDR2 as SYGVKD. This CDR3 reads CAISQGDLTDEQYF. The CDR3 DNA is TGTGCCATCAGCCAGGGGGACCTTACGGACGAGCAGTACTTC.

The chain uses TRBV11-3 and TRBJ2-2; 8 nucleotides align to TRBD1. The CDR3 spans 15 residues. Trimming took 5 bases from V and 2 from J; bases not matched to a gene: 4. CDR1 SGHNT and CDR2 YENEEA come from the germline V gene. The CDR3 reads CASSPDRANTGELFF. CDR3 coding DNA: TGTGCCAGCAGCCCGGACAGGGCCAACACCGGGGAGCTGTTTTTT.

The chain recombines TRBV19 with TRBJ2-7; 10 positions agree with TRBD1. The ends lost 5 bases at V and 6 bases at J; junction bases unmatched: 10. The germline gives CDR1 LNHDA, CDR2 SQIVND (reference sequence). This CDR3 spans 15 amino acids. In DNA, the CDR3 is TGTGCCAGTAGTCTAAGGACAGGGGGAGCGGCCGAGCAGTACTTC. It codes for CASSLRTGGAAEQYF.

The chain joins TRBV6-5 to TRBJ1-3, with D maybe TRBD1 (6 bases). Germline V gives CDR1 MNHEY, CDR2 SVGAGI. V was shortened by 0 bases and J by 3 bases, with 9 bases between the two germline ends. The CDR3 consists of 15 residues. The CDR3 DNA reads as TGTGCCAGCAGTTACTCGAGCAGGGGTGGAAACACCATATATTTT. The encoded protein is CASSYSSRGGNTIYF.

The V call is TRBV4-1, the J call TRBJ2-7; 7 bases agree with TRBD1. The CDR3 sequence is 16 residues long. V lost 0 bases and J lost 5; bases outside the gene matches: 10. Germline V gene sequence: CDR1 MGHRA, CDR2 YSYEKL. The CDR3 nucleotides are TGCGCCAGCAGCCAAGATTTAGGACAGGTACGCCACGAGCAGTACTTC. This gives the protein CASSQDLGQVRHEQYF.

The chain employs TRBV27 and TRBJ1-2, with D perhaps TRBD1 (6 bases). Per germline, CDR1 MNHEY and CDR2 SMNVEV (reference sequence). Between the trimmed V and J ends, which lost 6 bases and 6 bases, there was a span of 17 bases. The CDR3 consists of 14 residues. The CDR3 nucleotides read TGTGCCAGCAGAATTCTTGGGGGGGGCGATGGCTACACCTTC. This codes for CASRILGGGDGYTF.

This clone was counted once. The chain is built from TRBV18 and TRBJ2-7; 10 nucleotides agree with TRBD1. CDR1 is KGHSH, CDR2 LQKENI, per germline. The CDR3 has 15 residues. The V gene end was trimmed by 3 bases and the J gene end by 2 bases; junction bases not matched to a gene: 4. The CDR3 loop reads CASSPGTGVPYEQYF. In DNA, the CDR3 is TGTGCCAGCTCACCCGGGACAGGGGTTCCCTACGAGCAGTACTTC.

CDR3 loop: CASSFGSPGGYGYTF. DNA of the CDR3: TGTGCCAGCAGTTTTGGAAGTCCAGGGGGCTATGGCTACACCTTC. The chain is built from TRBV28 and TRBJ1-2; TRBD1 agrees at 7 bases. Trimming removed 3 bases from V and 4 bases from J; junction bases left unmatched: 8. Germline CDR1 is MDHEN and CDR2 is SYDVKM. This CDR3 comprises 15 residues.

Here the CDR3 DNA reads TGCGCCAGCAGCCAAGACGGGGTCACTGAAGCTTTCTTT. Residues: CASSQDGVTEAFF. The chain couples TRBV4-3 to TRBJ1-1, with D hard to call. The V gene lost 0 bases and the J gene lost 4 bases, with 6 bases spanning the gap. The germline gives CDR1 LGHNA, CDR2 YSLEER. The CDR3 sequence is 13 residues long.

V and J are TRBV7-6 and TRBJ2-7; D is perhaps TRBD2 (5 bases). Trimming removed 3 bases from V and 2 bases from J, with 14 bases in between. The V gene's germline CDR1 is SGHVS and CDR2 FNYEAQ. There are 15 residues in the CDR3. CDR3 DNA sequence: TGTGCCAGCAGCTTTCGTGAGGGCCTAGCCTACGAGCAGTACTTC. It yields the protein CASSFREGLAYEQYF.

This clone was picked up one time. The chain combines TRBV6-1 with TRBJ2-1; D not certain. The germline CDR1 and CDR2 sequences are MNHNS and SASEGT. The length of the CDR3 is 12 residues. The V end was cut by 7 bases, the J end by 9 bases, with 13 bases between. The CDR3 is CASKVAVREQFF. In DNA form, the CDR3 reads TGTGCCAGCAAAGTGGCCGTACGTGAGCAGTTCTTC.

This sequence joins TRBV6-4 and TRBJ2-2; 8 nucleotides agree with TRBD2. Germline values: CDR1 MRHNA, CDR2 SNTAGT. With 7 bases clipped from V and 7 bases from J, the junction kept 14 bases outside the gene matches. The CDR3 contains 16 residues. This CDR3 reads CASNATAGEGGGELFF. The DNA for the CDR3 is TGTGCCAGCAATGCAACAGCGGGAGAGGGTGGCGGGGAGCTGTTTTTT.

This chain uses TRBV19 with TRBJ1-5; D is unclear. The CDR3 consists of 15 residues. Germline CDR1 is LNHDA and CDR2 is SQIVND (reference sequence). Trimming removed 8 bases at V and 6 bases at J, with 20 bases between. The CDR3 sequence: CASSPYEGGGQPQHF. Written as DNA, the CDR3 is TGTGCCAGTTCCCCCTACGAGGGCGGCGGTCAGCCCCAGCATTTT. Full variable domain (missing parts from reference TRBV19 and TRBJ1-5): DGGITQSPKYLFRKEGQNVTLSCEQNLNHDAMYWYRQDPGQGLRLIYYSQIVNDFQKGDIAEGYSVSREKKESFPLTVTSAQKNPTAFYLCASSPYEGGGQPQHFGDGTRLSIL.

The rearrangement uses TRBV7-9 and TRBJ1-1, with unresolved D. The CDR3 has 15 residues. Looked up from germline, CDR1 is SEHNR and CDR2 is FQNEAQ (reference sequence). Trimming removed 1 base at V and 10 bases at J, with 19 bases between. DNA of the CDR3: TGTGCCAGCAGCTTAGGCCCTTCGCACCCTGACGGAGCTTTCTTT. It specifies CASSLGPSHPDGAFF.

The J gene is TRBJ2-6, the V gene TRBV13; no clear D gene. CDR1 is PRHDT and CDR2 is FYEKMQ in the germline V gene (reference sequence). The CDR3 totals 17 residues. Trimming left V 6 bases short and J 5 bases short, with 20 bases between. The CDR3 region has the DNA TGTGCCAGCAGTATAGAGCGAGTACAAAGTCGGGCCAACGTCCTGACTTTC. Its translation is CASSIERVQSRANVLTF.